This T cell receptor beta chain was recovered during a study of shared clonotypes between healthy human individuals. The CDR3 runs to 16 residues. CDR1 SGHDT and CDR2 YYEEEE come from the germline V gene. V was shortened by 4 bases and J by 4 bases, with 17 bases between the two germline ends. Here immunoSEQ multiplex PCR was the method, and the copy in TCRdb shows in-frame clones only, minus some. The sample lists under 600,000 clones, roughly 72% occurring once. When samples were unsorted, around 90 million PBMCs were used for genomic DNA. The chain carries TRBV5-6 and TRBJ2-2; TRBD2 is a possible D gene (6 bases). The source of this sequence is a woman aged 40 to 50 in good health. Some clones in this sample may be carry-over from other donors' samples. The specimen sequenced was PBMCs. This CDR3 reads CASSPWTIRFTGELFF. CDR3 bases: TGTGCCAGCAGCCCATGGACTATTCGTTTCACCGGGGAGCTGTTTTTT.